This TCR beta chain was identified in a study of control samples from healthy donors and cancer patients. Sequencing used immunoSEQ multiplex PCR; TCRdb keeps in-frame clones, though not all of them. The sample records roughly 160,000 clones, less than 95% being singletons. Per germline, CDR1 KGHSH and CDR2 LQKENI. The CDR3 consists of 20 residues. After removal of 2 bases from V and 3 bases from J, the junction contained 20 bases not matched to a gene. The chain joins TRBV18 to TRBJ1-1; 8 nucleotides agree with TRBD1. This clonotype originated in a man aged 55 to 69 with colorectal cancer. Sequenced input: PBMCs. CDR3 residues: CASSPSAGVNRGSGDTEAFF. The DNA for the CDR3 is TGTGCCAGCTCACCAAGTGCCGGCGTTAACAGGGGGAGCGGGGACACTGAAGCTTTCTTT. The full variable domain, rest sourced from reference TRBV18 and TRBJ1-1, is NAGVMQNPRHLVRRRGQEARLRCSPMKGHSHVYWYRQLPEEGLKFMVYLQKENIIDESGMPKERFSAEFPKEGPSILRIQQVVRGDSAAYFCASSPSAGVNRGSGDTEAFFGQGTRLTVV.